This passage covers 8 T cell receptor beta chains from one sample sequenced in a study of cytotoxic CD8 clonotypes in ibrutinib-treated CLL. Sequenced by immunoSEQ multiplex PCR; TCRdb stores in-frame clones only, minus some. The table includes more than 200,000 clones, roughly 70% detected once. The sequencing here drew on PBMCs, taken after 24 months of ibrutinib treatment. Receptors originate from a human donor with chronic lymphocytic leukemia.

This clone was observed a few times. The V call is TRBV2, the J call TRBJ2-7; D might be TRBD1 (6 bases). Germline assignment: CDR1 SNHLY and CDR2 FYNNEI. The CDR3 consists of 13 residues. With 2 bases removed from V and 5 bases from J, the gap between germline ends came to 10 bases. The CDR3: CASSEMGHNEQYF. In nucleotides, the CDR3 is TGTGCCAGCAGTGAAATGGGACACAACGAGCAGTACTTC.

This clone was seen a handful of times. This chain connects TRBV25-1 to TRBJ2-7, with D perhaps matching TRBD1 or TRBD2 (5 bases each). V was cut by 4 bases and J by 7 bases, with 11 bases left in between. The CDR3 sequence is 12 residues long. Germline lookup yields CDR1 MGHDK and CDR2 SYGVNS. CDR3 sequence: CASSVEGTEQYF. The CDR3 DNA is TGTGCCAGCAGTGTCGAGGGGACGGAGCAGTACTTC.

The chain has TRBV28 and TRBJ2-5; 10 bases match TRBD1. The CDR3 spans 15 residues. Germline lookup yields CDR1 MDHEN and CDR2 SYDVKM. J lost 5 bases, V lost 5 bases, and 8 bases had no gene match. For the CDR3, the DNA is TGTGCCAGCAGTACTCCCCGGGGACAGGGGGAGACCCAGTACTTC. It specifies CASSTPRGQGETQYF.

The V gene is TRBV29-1, the J gene TRBJ1-4, with 10 nucleotides matching TRBD1. V trimming: 3 bases; J trimming: 5 bases; junction bases outside the gene matches: 6. Germline V lookup: CDR1 SQVTM, CDR2 ANQGSEA. The CDR3 sequence is 15 residues long. CDR3 bases: TGCAGCGTTGAGGACAGGGGGGAAGTAAATGAAAAACTGTTTTTT. Residues: CSVEDRGEVNEKLFF.

The V gene is TRBV9, the J gene TRBJ2-7; TRBD2 agrees at 12 bases. Germline V gives CDR1 SGDLS, CDR2 YYNGEE. V shed 3 bases and J 0 bases; nucleotides not matched to a gene: 13. The CDR3 length is 19 residues. The CDR3 coding sequence is TGTGCCAGCAGCGAGACAGGGGGAGGACTAGCGGGGTTCTCCTACGAGCAGTACTTC. Protein sequence: CASSETGGGLAGFSYEQYF.

CDR3 protein: CATSRTGLYYGYTF. The DNA of the CDR3 is TGTGCCACCTCGCGGACAGGGTTATACTATGGCTACACCTTC. The chain recombines TRBV27 with TRBJ1-2; 8 bases agree with TRBD1. This CDR3 spans 14 amino acids. CDR1 is MNHEY, CDR2 SMNVEV, per germline (reference sequence). After removal of 10 bases from V and 3 bases from J, the junction contained 10 bases not matched to a gene.

The CDR3 loop is CSVENEGEKLFF. The CDR3 nucleotides read TGCAGCGTTGAAAACGAAGGAGAAAAACTGTTTTTT. The V and J genes are TRBV29-1 and TRBJ1-4; the D is unclear. Trimming removed 2 bases at V and 8 bases at J, with 9 bases between. The CDR3 runs 12 residues. Per germline, CDR1 SQVTM and CDR2 ANQGSEA. Filled out from reference TRBV29-1 and TRBJ1-4, the complete variable domain reads SAVISQKPSRDICQRGTSLTIQCQVDSQVTMMFWYRQQPGQSLTLIATANQGSEATYESGFVIDKFPISRPNLTFSTLTVSNMSPEDSSIYLCSVENEGEKLFFGSGTQLSVL.

The CDR3 sequence is CSVGLARPNTGELFF. In DNA form, the CDR3 reads TGCAGCGTCGGTCTCGCAAGACCGAACACCGGGGAGCTGTTTTTT. The rearrangement joins TRBV29-1 to TRBJ2-2; D is unclear. The germline V and J ends were trimmed by 6 bases and 0 bases, with 14 bases remaining between them. The CDR3 sequence is 15 residues long. CDR1 and CDR2 (germline): SQVTM, ANQGSEA.